This T cell receptor (beta chain) came from a study of blood T cell repertoires in COVID-19. Study-wide background: The origin of the acute and convalescent COVID-19 samples was the United States, Italy and Spain. Nucleic acid was either cDNA or gDNA, and it came from T cells, B-cell-depleted T cells, or PBMCs.

In the original workflow: Estimation of nucleated cell counts relied on the amplification of reference gene primers. Libraries were prepared by immunoSEQ multiplex PCR; TCRdb keeps only in-frame clonotypes and omits some of them. D and trimming were read from the DNA, whereas the V and J calls and clone size are those reported in that table. The table has about 420,000 clones, roughly 90% seen once. Trimming took off 5 bases at V and 4 bases at J, with 12 bases between the two ends. Germline V gene sequence: CDR1 SEHNR, CDR2 FQNEAQ (reference sequence). This CDR3 spans 15 amino acids. Seattle cases were enrolled at active infection and followed longitudinally.

The genes are TRBV7-9 and TRBJ2-6; D may be TRBD2 (5 bases). The source material was peripheral blood. The source of this sequence is a young man with COVID-19, enrolled during active disease. The CDR3 is CASSLTPGGANVLTF. CDR3 coding DNA: TGTGCCAGCAGCCTCACCCCGGGGGGGGCCAACGTCCTGACTTTC.